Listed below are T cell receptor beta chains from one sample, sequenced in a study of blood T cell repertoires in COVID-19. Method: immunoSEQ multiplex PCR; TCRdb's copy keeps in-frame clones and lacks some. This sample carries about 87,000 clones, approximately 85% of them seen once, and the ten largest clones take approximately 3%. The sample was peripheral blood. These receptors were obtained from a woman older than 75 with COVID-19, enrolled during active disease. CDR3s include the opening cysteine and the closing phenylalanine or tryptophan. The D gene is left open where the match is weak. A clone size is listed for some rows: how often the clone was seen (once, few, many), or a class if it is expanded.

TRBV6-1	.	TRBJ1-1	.	TGTGCCAGCAGTGATAGGGGGAAGCACACTGAAGCTTTCTTT	CASSDRGKHTEAFF
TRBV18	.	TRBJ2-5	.	TGTGCCAGCTCACCATCTCCGGAGACCCAGTACTTC	CASSPSPETQYF
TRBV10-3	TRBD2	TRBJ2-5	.	TGTGCCATCAGTGAGTTCCCGGGACTAGCGGCGGAGACCCAGTACTTC	CAISEFPGLAAETQYF
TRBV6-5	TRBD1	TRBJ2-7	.	TGTGCCAGCAGTTACGGGACAGGGGGAGATTACGAGCAGTACTTC	CASSYGTGGDYEQYF
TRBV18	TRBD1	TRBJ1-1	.	TGTGCCAGCTCACCTGGACAGGTGAACACTGAAGCTTTCTTT	CASSPGQVNTEAFF
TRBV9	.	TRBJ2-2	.	TGTGCCAGCGGTAGTGGGACAGGGCTAACTAGCGGAAGGAACACCGGGGAGCTGTTTTTT	CASGSGTGLTSGRNTGELFF
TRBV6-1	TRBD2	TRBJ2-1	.	TGTGCCAGCAGTGAGTGGACTAGCGGGAACTACAATGAGCAGTTCTTC	CASSEWTSGNYNEQFF
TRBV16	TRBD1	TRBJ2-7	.	TGTGCCAGCAGCCAATCAGACAGGGGAGCTTACGAGCAGTACTTC	CASSQSDRGAYEQYF
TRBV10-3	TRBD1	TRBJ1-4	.	TGTGCCATCAAGAGGGACAGGGATAATGAAAAACTGTTTTTT	CAIKRDRDNEKLFF
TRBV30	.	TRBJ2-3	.	TGTGCCTGGAGCCGAGTTGATACGCAGTATTTT	CAWSRVDTQYF
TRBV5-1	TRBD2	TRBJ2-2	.	TGCGCCAGCAGCGCCGGGACTACCAAATACACCGGGGAGCTGTTTTTT	CASSAGTTKYTGELFF
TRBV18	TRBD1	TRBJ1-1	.	TGTGCCAGCTCACCCGAGACAGGGTCGGTGGCTTTCTTT	CASSPETGSVAFF
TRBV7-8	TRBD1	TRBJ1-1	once	TGTGCCAGCAGCTTAGCGGGACAGGGAAACACTGAAGCTTTCTTT	CASSLAGQGNTEAFF
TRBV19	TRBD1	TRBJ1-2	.	TGTGCCAGTAGTATGGGTGGACAGGGGAGAGGCTATGGCTACACCTTC	CASSMGGQGRGYGYTF
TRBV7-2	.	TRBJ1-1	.	TGTGCCAGCAGCGCTTTGAGAAACACTGAAGCTTTCTTT	CASSALRNTEAFF
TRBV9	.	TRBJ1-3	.	TGTGCCAGCAGCGTAGCGGGAAGAGCCATATATTTT	CASSVAGRAIYF
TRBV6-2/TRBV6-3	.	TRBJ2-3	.	TGTGCCAGCAGTTACCTGGGGGGAAATACGCAGTATTTT	CASSYLGGNTQYF
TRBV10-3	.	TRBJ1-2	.	TGTGCCATCAGTGAGGGGGGCCTTTTTTTTAACTACACCTTC	CAISEGGLFFNYTF
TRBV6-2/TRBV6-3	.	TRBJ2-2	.	TGTGCCAGCAGTTACCCCTTTGGGCGGGCGAACACCGGGGAGCTGTTTTTT	CASSYPFGRANTGELFF
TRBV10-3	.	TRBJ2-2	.	TGTGCCATCAGTGAGTCGGCCGGAAAAGCAGGAGGCACCGGGGAGCTGTTTTTT	CAISESAGKAGGTGELFF
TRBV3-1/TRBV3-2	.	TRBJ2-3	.	TGTGCCAGCAGCCTTCGTCTGTTCGACACCACAGATACGCAGTATTTT	CASSLRLFDTTDTQYF
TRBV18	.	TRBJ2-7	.	TGTGCCAGCTCACCATTTCGGGGCTACGAGCAGTACTTC	CASSPFRGYEQYF
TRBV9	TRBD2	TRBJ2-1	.	TGTGCCAGCAGCGTAGCTAGCGGGAATGAGCAGTTCTTC	CASSVASGNEQFF